This T cell receptor beta chain was recorded in a study of beta chain features in type 1 diabetes. On this clone: The antigen remains undetermined.

Expressed TCRB transcripts got sequenced, as all isolated RNA was reverse transcribed. Profiled with immunoSEQ multiplex PCR; TCRdb holds only in-frame clones, not every one. The table shows more than 120,000 clones, with approximately 13% occurring only once. Trimming shortened V by 3 bases and J by 4 bases, and 12 bases separated the two germline ends. There are 13 residues in the CDR3. The V gene's germline CDR1 is GTSNPN and CDR2 SVGIG (reference sequence). Overall study findings and caveats: TCRB CDR3s were moderately but significantly shorter in Type 1 diabetes patients in all four CD4+ subsets. Researchers reported that naive, central memory and Treg TCRB repertoires appeared more similar in patients than in healthy donors. cDNA sequencing could over-represent cells with high TCR expression.

This clonotype was sampled from a man aged 18 to 30 with type 1 diabetes. Sequencing was carried out using central memory CD4+ T cells from blood. The V call is TRBV30, the J call TRBJ1-1, with D unresolved. CDR3 sequence reads: CAWRGGSGTEAFF. The DNA for the CDR3 is TGTGCCTGGAGGGGAGGGTCAGGCACTGAAGCTTTCTTT.